The 30 T cell receptor beta chains given below trace back to one sample, sequenced in a study of neurological immune-mediated disorders. Time point noted: longitudinal time-point 3. TCRdb re-derived calls from the 5' RACE reads in MiXCR, one entry per CDR3 protein. The table records more than 100,000 distinct CDR3 sequences, 10% to 14% of them present only once. Sequencing was done on a sample of PBMCs. The receptors stem from a female donor with HTLV-1-associated myelopathy (HAM/TSP).

This clonotype has a count of ten or more. V and J are TRBV5-1 and TRBJ2-3, with D possibly matching TRBD1 (5 bases). The CDR3 loop spans 16 amino acids. Germline V CDR1 and CDR2: SGHRS, YFSETQ. V lost 4 bases to trimming and J lost 4 bases, with 19 bases between them. CDR3 DNA: TGCGCCAGCAGCCCCTTTGCGGACATGAAGCCAGATACGCAGTATTTT. Encoded protein: CASSPFADMKPDTQYF.

The sample holds many counts of this clonotype. The rearrangement joins TRBV7-9 to TRBJ2-6; TRBD1 agrees at 7 bases. The trim removed 4 bases at V and 3 bases at J, leaving 3 bases unmatched. The germline CDR1 and CDR2 sequences are SEHNR and FQNEAQ (reference sequence). This CDR3 is built from 15 residues. The CDR3 here is CASSSQGRGANVLTF. CDR3 nucleotide sequence: TGTGCCAGCAGCTCACAGGGGCGTGGGGCCAACGTCCTGACTTTC.

Many counts were recorded for this clonotype. CDR3 sequence: CASSLDRAYTGELFF. The CDR3 region has the DNA TGCGCCAGCAGCTTGGACAGGGCTTACACCGGGGAGCTGTTTTTT. The gene calls are TRBV5-1 and TRBJ2-2, with a weak D call TRBD1 (6 bases). V was pared by 0 bases and J by 3 bases, with 9 bases between. CDR3 size: 15 residues. Germline V gives CDR1 SGHRS, CDR2 YFSETQ.

Ten or more counts support this clonotype. This chain uses TRBV4-1 with TRBJ2-2, with TRBD1 matching over 7 bases. The germline V gene has CDR1 MGHRA and CDR2 YSYEKL. This CDR3 spans 15 amino acids. The J segment lost 0 bases and the V segment lost 6 bases, leaving 4 bases of the junction unmatched. The CDR3 DNA follows: TGCGCCAGCAGGAGGGGGACAGCGAACACCGGGGAGCTGTTTTTT. Translated, it gives CASRRGTANTGELFF.

This clonotype showed up many times. This sequence joins TRBV12-3 or TRBV12-4 and TRBJ2-5, with D tentatively TRBD2 (7 bases). The CDR3 extends over 16 amino acids. V was clipped by 5 bases and J by 3 bases, with 19 bases between them. CDR3 in DNA: TGTGCCAGCAGTCCAGTGGTGGGGGGGCCTAAAGAGACCCAGTACTTC. Its translation is CASSPVVGGPKETQYF.

This clonotype was recorded many times. The V and J genes are TRBV25-1 and TRBJ2-1; unclear D gene. The CDR3 length is 13 residues. Germline V gene sequence: CDR1 MGHDK, CDR2 SYGVNS. Trimming took off 0 bases at V and 5 bases at J, with 5 bases between the two ends. The CDR3 DNA follows: TGTGCCAGCAGTGAATACAAAAACAATGAGCAGTTCTTC. Translated: CASSEYKNNEQFF.

Of note for this clonotype: A much larger clone differs by one base, so this may be a read error. The rearrangement joins TRBV29-1 to TRBJ2-1; TRBD2 might be the D (6 bases). The germline CDR1 and CDR2 sequences are SQVTM and ANQGSEA. With 8 bases removed from V and 12 bases from J, the gap between germline ends came to 26 bases. The CDR3 covers 14 residues. The CDR3, as DNA: TGCAGCTCACGTGGGGGGAATCGTGCGGGTTCGCAGTTCTTC. Translated: CSSRGGNRAGSQFF.

This clonotype was seen ten or more times. The gene calls are TRBV20-1 and TRBJ1-6; 9 bases agree with TRBD1. The CDR3 is 13 amino acids. Per the germline V gene, CDR1 is DFQATT and CDR2 is SNEGSKA (reference sequence). The trim removed 0 bases at V and 13 bases at J, leaving 4 bases unmatched. The CDR3 region is CSARDSGTGPLHF. The CDR3 DNA follows: TGCAGTGCTAGAGATTCCGGGACAGGGCCCCTCCACTTT.

This clonotype has ten or more counts. The V and J genes are TRBV5-1 and TRBJ2-1; 9 bases align to TRBD1. CDR1 is SGHRS and CDR2 is YFSETQ in the germline V gene. The CDR3 runs 14 residues. After removal of 4 bases from V and 7 bases from J, the junction contained 6 bases not matched to a gene. The CDR3 nucleotides read TGCGCCAGCAGCATAGGGACAGGGTCGAATGAGCAGTTCTTC. Protein: CASSIGTGSNEQFF.

The chain is built from TRBV12-3 or TRBV12-4 and TRBJ1-3; D not resolved. CDR3 length equals 15 residues. V shed 6 bases and J shed 4 bases, with 16 bases lying between them. CDR3 in DNA: TGTGCCAGCAGCCGACGGGCAGGCCTGGGAAACACCATATATTTT. Its translation: CASSRRAGLGNTIYF.

This clonotype was counted a few times. The CDR3 reads CASSAGTSGEETQYF. The CDR3 DNA reads as TGCGCCAGCAGCGCGGGGACTAGCGGGGAAGAGACCCAGTACTTC. The chain combines TRBV5-1 with TRBJ2-5; 13 bases agree with TRBD2. V lost 4 bases, J lost 3 bases, and 3 bases stayed unmatched. The germline gives CDR1 SGHRS, CDR2 YFSETQ. The CDR3 has 15 residues.

This clonotype has just a few counts. This rearrangement joins TRBV5-1 to TRBJ2-5; D unresolved. Trimming removed 0 bases at V and 4 bases at J, with 13 bases between. The CDR3 has 15 amino acids. The germline CDR1 and CDR2 sequences are SGHRS and YFSETQ. The CDR3 sequence is CASSLANPPLETQYF. The CDR3 bases are TGCGCCAGCAGCTTGGCTAACCCCCCATTAGAGACCCAGTACTTC.

This clonotype turned up a few times. The chain uses TRBV4-2 and TRBJ2-5; 7 nucleotides align to TRBD1. CDR3 length equals 15 residues. Germline V gives CDR1 LGHNA, CDR2 YNFKEQ. The J segment lost 5 bases and the V segment lost 3 bases, leaving 9 bases of the junction unmatched. The CDR3 nucleotides read TGTGCCAGCAGCCAGGCCCCGGGACAGCAGGAGACCCAGTACTTC. Translation gives CASSQAPGQQETQYF.

There are many counts of this clonotype. The chain is built from TRBV5-1 and TRBJ2-3; no definite D call. The V end lost 0 bases, the J end lost 4 bases, and 9 bases lay between the germline ends. The germline V gene has CDR1 SGHRS and CDR2 YFSETQ. The CDR3 is 14 residues long. This chain's CDR3 is CASSLESEADTQYF. In DNA, the CDR3 is TGCGCCAGCAGCTTGGAATCTGAAGCAGATACGCAGTATTTT.

This clonotype showed up many times. The gene calls are TRBV5-1 and TRBJ2-2, with 12 bases lining up with TRBD1. Germline V lookup: CDR1 SGHRS, CDR2 YFSETQ. V lost 5 bases, J lost 5 bases, and 7 bases stayed unmatched. The CDR3 contains 16 residues. CDR3 residues: CASRPGQGARTGELFF. CDR3 nucleotide sequence: TGCGCCAGCAGACCGGGACAGGGGGCTCGGACCGGGGAGCTGTTTTTT. Supplemented by reference TRBV5-1 and TRBJ2-2, the full variable domain reads KAGVTQTPRYLIKTRGQQVTLSCSPISGHRSVSWYQQTPGQGLQFLFEYFSETQRNKGNFPGRFSGRQFSNSRSEMNVSTLELGDSALYLCASRPGQGARTGELFFGEGSRLTVL.

This clonotype was observed a single time. This may be a read error: a much more frequent sequence differs by one nucleotide. V usage is TRBV7-2 and J usage is TRBJ2-1; tentative D call: TRBD2 (6 bases). Germline CDR1 is SGHTA and CDR2 is FQGNSA. CDR3 length: 14 amino acids. The V end was cut by 5 bases, the J end by 10 bases, with 18 bases between. In nucleotides, the CDR3 is TGTGCCAGCAGCCGAAACTGCGGGGTGGGGGAGCAGTTCTTC. Translated, it gives CASSRNCGVGEQFF.

This clonotype was observed many times. The chain recombines TRBV7-9 with TRBJ2-3; 10 bases align to TRBD1. Looked up from germline, CDR1 is SEHNR and CDR2 is FQNEAQ (reference sequence). The CDR3 has 16 amino acids. The junction had 4 bases not matched to a gene; V was cut back by 4 bases and J by 0 bases. This chain's CDR3 is CASSSRGQGSTDTQYF. The CDR3 nucleotides read TGTGCCAGCAGCTCCAGGGGACAGGGGAGCACAGATACGCAGTATTTT. The whole variable domain, filled in from reference TRBV7-9 and TRBJ2-3, reads DTGVSQNPRHKITKRGQNVTFRCDPISEHNRLYWYRQTLGQGPEFLTYFQNEAQLEKSRLLSDRFSAERPKGSFSTLEIQRTEQGDSAMYLCASSSRGQGSTDTQYFGPGTRLTVL.

As to this clonotype: Sequence at one end of the junction differs from germline and may be a read error. The chain has TRBV20-1 and TRBJ2-1, with TRBD1 as a possible D gene (6 bases). The CDR3 contains 16 residues. The germline V gene has CDR1 DFQATT and CDR2 SNEGSKA (reference sequence). The CDR3 DNA follows: TGCAGTGCTTTAATACCGGGACAAGCATCCAGGAATGAGCAGTTATTC. This codes for CSALIPGQASRNEQLF.

The chain joins TRBV28 to TRBJ2-3, with 8 bases fitting TRBD2. Germline assignment: CDR1 MDHEN and CDR2 SYDVKM. The length of the CDR3 is 15 residues. V shed 5 bases, J shed 0 bases, and the junction held 4 bases outside the gene matches. The CDR3 region has the DNA TGTGCCAGCAGTAAAAGCGGGGGTAGCACAGATACGCAGTATTTT. This codes for CASSKSGGSTDTQYF.

Ten or more counts support this clonotype. J is TRBJ1-4 and V is TRBV5-5, with D unresolved. The CDR3 is made up of 15 amino acids. Germline values: CDR1 SGHKS, CDR2 YYEKEE (reference sequence). V was shortened by 4 bases and J by 0 bases, with 10 bases between the two germline ends. The DNA for the CDR3 is TGTGCCAGCAGCCGTATAGGGACAACTAATGAAAAACTGTTTTTT. This sequence encodes CASSRIGTTNEKLFF.

This clonotype occurred many times. The V call is TRBV20-1, the J call TRBJ2-7, with a tentative D call TRBD2 (6 bases). Germline CDR1 is DFQATT and CDR2 is SNEGSKA (reference sequence). The CDR3 sequence is 11 residues long. V was trimmed by 6 bases and J by 4 bases, leaving 10 bases between them. In nucleotides, the CDR3 is TGCAGTGCCCCGCGGGGTTACGAGCAGTACTTC. Encoded protein: CSAPRGYEQYF.

This clonotype came up many times. The J gene is TRBJ2-7, the V gene TRBV5-1; D gene uncertain. The CDR3 spans 14 residues. CDR1 SGHRS and CDR2 YFSETQ come from the germline V gene. Trimming left V 2 bases short and J 3 bases short, with 12 bases between. CDR3 region: CASSFAGDSYEQYF. CDR3 nucleotides: TGCGCCAGCAGCTTTGCTGGGGATAGCTACGAGCAGTACTTC.

This clonotype appeared many times. This chain uses TRBV10-3 with TRBJ2-7; D is unresolved. This CDR3 region has 14 residues. In germline, CDR1 is ENHRY, CDR2 SYGVKD. With 0 bases removed from V and 3 bases from J, the gap between germline ends came to 9 bases. CDR3 loop: CAISESRRSYEQYF. The CDR3 nucleotides are TGTGCCATCAGTGAGTCGCGGCGGAGCTACGAGCAGTACTTC.

This clonotype was recorded at least ten times. The chain employs TRBV3-1 and TRBJ1-2; D call uncertain. This CDR3 is built from 15 residues. Germline values: CDR1 LGHDT, CDR2 YNNKEL (reference sequence). Between the trimmed V and J ends, which lost 0 bases and 5 bases, there was a span of 13 bases. In nucleotides, the CDR3 is TGTGCCAGCAGCCAAGATATCGACCCAGCGTATGGCTACACCTTC. This encodes CASSQDIDPAYGYTF.

The sample holds many counts of this clonotype. The CDR3, as DNA: TGTGCCAGCAGACGACAGGGGACCCTTGATGAGCAGTTCTTC. Amino acids: CASRRQGTLDEQFF. The chain combines TRBV6-1 with TRBJ2-1, with 8 bases matching TRBD1. Trimming removed 6 bases from V and 8 bases from J; junction bases left unmatched: 9. The CDR3 is 14 residues long. Germline V gives CDR1 MNHNS, CDR2 SASEGT.

This clonotype was recorded many times. The chain carries TRBV5-1 and TRBJ2-2; possible D gene TRBD1, 5 bases. CDR3 length equals 15 residues. Deletions cut 4 bases from V and 1 base from J, with 11 bases between. Germline CDR1 is SGHRS and CDR2 is YFSETQ. CDR3 region: CASSPGLVNTGELFF. Written as DNA, the CDR3 is TGCGCCAGCAGCCCAGGGCTCGTGAACACCGGGGAGCTGTTTTTT.

This clonotype was seen repeatedly, ten times or more. This rearrangement joins TRBV7-2 to TRBJ2-2, with D unresolved. V was shortened by 5 bases and J by 0 bases, with 13 bases between the two germline ends. The germline CDR1 and CDR2 sequences are SGHTA and FQGNSA. The CDR3 totals 16 residues. The CDR3 loop is CASSRMLFANTGELFF. CDR3 sequence (DNA): TGTGCCAGCAGCCGGATGTTGTTCGCGAACACCGGGGAGCTGTTTTTT.

The sample holds many counts of this clonotype. The V gene is TRBV18, the J gene TRBJ2-3; D gene ambiguous. The CDR3 extends over 11 amino acids. Germline V gives CDR1 KGHSH, CDR2 LQKENI. V was shortened by 6 bases and J by 6 bases, with 7 bases between the two germline ends. Written as DNA, the CDR3 is TGTGCCAGCTCGCAATCGGATACGCAGTATTTT. It codes for CASSQSDTQYF.

This clonotype was found many times. J is TRBJ1-1 and V is TRBV20-1, with no clear D. The CDR3 is 14 amino acids. Trimming shortened V by 3 bases and J by 3 bases, and 14 bases separated the two germline ends. Germline V gives CDR1 DFQATT, CDR2 SNEGSKA (reference sequence). The CDR3 loop is CSASNWVDYTEAFF. CDR3 bases: TGCAGTGCTAGTAACTGGGTAGATTACACTGAAGCTTTCTTT.

The sample holds many counts of this clonotype. The chain is built from TRBV4-1 and TRBJ2-5; 12 bases map to TRBD2. This CDR3 contains 18 residues. Trimming at V came to 1 base and at J to 5 bases, leaving 11 bases not matched to a gene. Germline V gene sequence: CDR1 MGHRA, CDR2 YSYEKL. This CDR3 reads CASSQGRRTSGERETQYF. The CDR3 DNA is TGCGCCAGCAGCCAAGGCCGGAGGACTAGCGGGGAACGGGAGACCCAGTACTTC.